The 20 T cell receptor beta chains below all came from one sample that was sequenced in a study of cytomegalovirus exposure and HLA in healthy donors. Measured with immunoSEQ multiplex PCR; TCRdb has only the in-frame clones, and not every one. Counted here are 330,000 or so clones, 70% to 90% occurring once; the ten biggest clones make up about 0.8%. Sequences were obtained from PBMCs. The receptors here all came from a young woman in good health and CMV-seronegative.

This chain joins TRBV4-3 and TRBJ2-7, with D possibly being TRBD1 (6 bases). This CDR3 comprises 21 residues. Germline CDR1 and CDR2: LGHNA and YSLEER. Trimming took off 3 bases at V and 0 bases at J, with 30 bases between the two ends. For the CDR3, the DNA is TGCGCCAGCAGCCACCGACTATCCGGGACAAAGGAACACTTACTCTCCTACGAGCAGTACTTC. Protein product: CASSHRLSGTKEHLLSYEQYF.

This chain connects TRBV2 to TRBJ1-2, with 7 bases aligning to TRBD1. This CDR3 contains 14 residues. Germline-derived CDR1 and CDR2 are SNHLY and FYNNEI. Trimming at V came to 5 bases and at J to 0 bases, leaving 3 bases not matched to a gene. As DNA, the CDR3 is TGTGCCAGCAGTCCAGGGGGTACTAACTATGGCTACACCTTC. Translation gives CASSPGGTNYGYTF.

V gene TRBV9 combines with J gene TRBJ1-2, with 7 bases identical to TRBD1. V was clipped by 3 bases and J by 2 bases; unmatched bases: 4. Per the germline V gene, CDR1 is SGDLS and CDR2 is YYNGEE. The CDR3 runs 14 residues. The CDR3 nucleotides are TGTGCCAGCAGCGCCACGACAGGGAACTATGGCTACACCTTC. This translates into CASSATTGNYGYTF.

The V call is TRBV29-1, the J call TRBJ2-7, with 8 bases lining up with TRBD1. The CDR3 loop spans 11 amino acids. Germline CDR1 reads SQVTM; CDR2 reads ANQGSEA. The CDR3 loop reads CSVELDRELKV. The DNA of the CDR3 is TGCAGCGTTGAACTGGACAGGGAATTAAAAGTC.

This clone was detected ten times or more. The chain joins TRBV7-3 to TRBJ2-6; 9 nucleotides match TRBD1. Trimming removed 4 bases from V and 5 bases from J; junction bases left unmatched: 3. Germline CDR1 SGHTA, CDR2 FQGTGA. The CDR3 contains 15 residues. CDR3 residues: CASSSGQGRANVLTF. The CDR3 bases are TGTGCCAGCAGCTCGGGACAGGGAAGGGCCAACGTCCTGACTTTC.

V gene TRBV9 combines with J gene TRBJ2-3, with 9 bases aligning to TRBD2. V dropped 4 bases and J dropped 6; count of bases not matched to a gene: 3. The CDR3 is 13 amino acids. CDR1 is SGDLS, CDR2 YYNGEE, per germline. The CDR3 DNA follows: TGTGCCAGCAGCCGTAGCGGGAGTGATACGCAGTATTTT. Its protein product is CASSRSGSDTQYF.

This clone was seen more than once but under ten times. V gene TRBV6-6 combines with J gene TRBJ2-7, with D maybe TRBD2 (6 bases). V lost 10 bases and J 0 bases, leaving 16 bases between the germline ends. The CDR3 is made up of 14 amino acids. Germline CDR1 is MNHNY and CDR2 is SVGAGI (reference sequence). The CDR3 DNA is TGTGCCACCCTACGAGCGGGCCTCTCCTACGAGCAGTACTTC. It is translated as CATLRAGLSYEQYF.

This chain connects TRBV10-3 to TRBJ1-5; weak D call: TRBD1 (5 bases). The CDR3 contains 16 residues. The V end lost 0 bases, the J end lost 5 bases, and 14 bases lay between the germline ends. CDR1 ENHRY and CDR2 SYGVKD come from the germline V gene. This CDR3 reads CAISESRGRWDQPQHF. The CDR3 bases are TGTGCCATCAGTGAGTCAAGGGGTAGGTGGGATCAGCCCCAGCATTTT.

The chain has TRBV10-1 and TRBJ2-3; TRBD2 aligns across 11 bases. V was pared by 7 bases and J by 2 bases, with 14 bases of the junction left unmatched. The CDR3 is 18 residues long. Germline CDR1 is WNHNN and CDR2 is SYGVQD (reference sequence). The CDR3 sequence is CASTFEGVAGGNTDTQYF. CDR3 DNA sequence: TGCGCCAGCACTTTTGAGGGCGTAGCGGGAGGGAACACAGATACGCAGTATTTT.

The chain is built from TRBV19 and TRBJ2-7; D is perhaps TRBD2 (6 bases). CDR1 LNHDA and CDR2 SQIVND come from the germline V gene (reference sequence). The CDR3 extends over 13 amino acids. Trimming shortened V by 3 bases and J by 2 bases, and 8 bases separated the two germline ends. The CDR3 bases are TGTGCCAGTAGTATGTCGGGAGCCTACGAGCAGTACTTC. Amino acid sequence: CASSMSGAYEQYF. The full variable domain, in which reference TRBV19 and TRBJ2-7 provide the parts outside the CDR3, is DGGITQSPKYLFRKEGQNVTLSCEQNLNHDAMYWYRQDPGQGLRLIYYSQIVNDFQKGDIAEGYSVSREKKESFPLTVTSAQKNPTAFYLCASSMSGAYEQYFGPGTRLTVT.

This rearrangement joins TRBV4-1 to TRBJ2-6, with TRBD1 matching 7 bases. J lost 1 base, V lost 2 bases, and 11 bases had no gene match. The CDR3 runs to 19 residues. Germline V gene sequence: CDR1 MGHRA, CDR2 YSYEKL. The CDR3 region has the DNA TGCGCCAGCAGCCAAATCATTAGACAGGGCAGGTCTGGGGCCAACGTCCTGACTTTC. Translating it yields CASSQIIRQGRSGANVLTF.

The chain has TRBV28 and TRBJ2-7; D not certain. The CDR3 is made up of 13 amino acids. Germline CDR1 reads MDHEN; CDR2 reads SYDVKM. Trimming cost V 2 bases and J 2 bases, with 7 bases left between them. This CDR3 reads CASSLGPTYEQYF. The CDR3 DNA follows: TGTGCCAGCAGTTTAGGGCCAACCTACGAGCAGTACTTC.

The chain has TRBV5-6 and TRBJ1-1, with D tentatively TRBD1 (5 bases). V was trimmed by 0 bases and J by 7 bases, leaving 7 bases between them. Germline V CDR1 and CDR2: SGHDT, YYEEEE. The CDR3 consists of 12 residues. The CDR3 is CASSLGTGEAFF. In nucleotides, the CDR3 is TGTGCCAGCAGCTTGGGCACAGGTGAAGCTTTCTTT.

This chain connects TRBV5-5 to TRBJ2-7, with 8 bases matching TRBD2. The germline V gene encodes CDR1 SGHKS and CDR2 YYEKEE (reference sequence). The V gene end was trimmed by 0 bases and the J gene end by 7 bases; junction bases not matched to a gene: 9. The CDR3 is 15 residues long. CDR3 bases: TGTGCCAGCAGCTTGGCGCCGGGAGGGGATCGGGAGCAGTACTTC. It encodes CASSLAPGGDREQYF.

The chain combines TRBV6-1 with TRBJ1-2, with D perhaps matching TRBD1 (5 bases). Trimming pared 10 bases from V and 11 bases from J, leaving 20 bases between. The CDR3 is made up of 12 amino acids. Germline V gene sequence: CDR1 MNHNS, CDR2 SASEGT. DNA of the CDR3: TGTGCCACCGCGTCGTGGGGGGAGAGTTACACCTTC. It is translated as CATASWGESYTF.

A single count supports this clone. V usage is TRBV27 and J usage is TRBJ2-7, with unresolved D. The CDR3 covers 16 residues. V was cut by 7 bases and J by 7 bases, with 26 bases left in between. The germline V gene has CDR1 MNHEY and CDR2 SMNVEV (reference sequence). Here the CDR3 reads CASTPRMVVGALEQYF. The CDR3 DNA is TGTGCCAGCACCCCTAGAATGGTAGTAGGCGCCCTAGAGCAGTACTTC.

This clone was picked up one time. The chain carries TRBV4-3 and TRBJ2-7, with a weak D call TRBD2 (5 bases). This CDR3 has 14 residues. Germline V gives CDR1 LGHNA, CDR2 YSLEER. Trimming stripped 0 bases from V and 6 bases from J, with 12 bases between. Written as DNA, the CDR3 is TGCGCCAGCAGCCAAGAAACCGCGGGTCGCGAGCAGTACTTC. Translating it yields CASSQETAGREQYF.

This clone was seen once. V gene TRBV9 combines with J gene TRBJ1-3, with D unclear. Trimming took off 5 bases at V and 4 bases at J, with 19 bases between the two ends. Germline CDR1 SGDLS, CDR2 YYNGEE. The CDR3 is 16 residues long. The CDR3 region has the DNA TGTGCCAGCAGTAAATCTGATGGGCCTGAGGGAAACACCATATATTTT. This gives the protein CASSKSDGPEGNTIYF.

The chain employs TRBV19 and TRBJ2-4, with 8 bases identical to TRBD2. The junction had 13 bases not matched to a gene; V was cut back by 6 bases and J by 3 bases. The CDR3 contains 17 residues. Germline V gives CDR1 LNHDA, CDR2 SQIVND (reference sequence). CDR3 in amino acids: CASRETSVLRGKNIQYF. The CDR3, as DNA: TGTGCCAGTAGGGAGACTAGCGTCCTTAGGGGCAAAAACATTCAGTACTTC.

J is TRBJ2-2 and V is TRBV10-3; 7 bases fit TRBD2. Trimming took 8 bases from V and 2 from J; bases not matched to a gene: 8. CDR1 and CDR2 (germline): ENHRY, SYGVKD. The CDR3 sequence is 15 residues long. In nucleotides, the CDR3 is TGTGCCATCTTTCGGCGGGAGCGTAACACCGGGGAGCTGTTTTTT. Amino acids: CAIFRRERNTGELFF.